Listed below are T cell receptor beta chains from one sample, sequenced in a study of beta chain features in type 1 diabetes. Sequencing was performed with immunoSEQ multiplex PCR; in TCRdb, only in-frame clones are kept and a portion is missing. The sample carries some 270,000 clones, 12% to 15% recorded once. Sequenced: naive CD4+ T cells from blood. These receptors were taken from a woman aged 40-49 years in good health. Each CDR3 is given with its conserved first and last residue. The D gene is left open where the match is weak. Only some rows state a clone size, as once, few, many or a class for expanded clones.

-	-	TRBV19	TRBJ2-1	TGTGCCAGCACCCGGGACTCGGCCTACAATGAGCAGTTCTTC	CASTRDSAYNEQFF
-	-	TRBV6-5	TRBJ1-2	TGTGCCAGCAGCTCAGGGATGTATGGCTACACCTTC	CASSSGMYGYTF
few	TRBD1	TRBV5-1	TRBJ2-5	TGCGCCAGCAGTCGACAGGGGGACGGAGAGACCCAGTACTTC	CASSRQGDGETQYF
-	TRBD1	TRBV7-6	TRBJ2-7	TGTGCCAGCAGCCCTCTACCGGGACAGGAAACAGAACAGTACTTC	CASSPLPGQETEQYF
few	-	TRBV6-6	TRBJ1-5	TGTGCCAGCAGTCGGGGGAGCAATCAGCCCCAGCATTTT	CASSRGSNQPQHF
-	-	TRBV7-9	TRBJ1-2	TGTGCCAGCAGCTCTAACTTTCGAGGGGGACACTATGGCTACACCTTC	CASSSNFRGGHYGYTF
few	-	TRBV18	TRBJ2-7	TGTGCCAGCTCACCGACCGTGGCAGGGGTGTACGAGCAGTACTTC	CASSPTVAGVYEQYF
-	-	TRBV6-1	TRBJ1-2	TGTGCCAGTCTTGGACAGCCCTATGGCTACACCTTC	CASLGQPYGYTF
few	TRBD1	TRBV5-4	TRBJ1-4	TGTGCCAGCAGCTCCGGCCACAGGGGAGGTGAAAAACTGTTTTTT	CASSSGHRGGEKLFF
-	TRBD1	TRBV6-6	TRBJ2-7	TGTGCCACCCGACAGGGGCCAACCTACGAGCAGTACTTC	CATRQGPTYEQYF
-	TRBD1	TRBV27	TRBJ2-2	TGTGCCAGCAGTTTATGGCGGACAGGGGTGAACACCGGGGAGCTGTTTTTT	CASSLWRTGVNTGELFF
-	-	TRBV19	TRBJ1-5	TGTGCCGCCCACACGACCGGGATTAGCAATCAGCCCCAGCATTTT	CAAHTTGISNQPQHF
-	-	TRBV4-1	TRBJ1-3	TGCGCCAGCAGCCAAGGGCGGTTTGCGGACACCATATATTTT	CASSQGRFADTIYF
-	TRBD1	TRBV5-1	TRBJ2-3	TGCGCCAGCAGCATTGGACAGGGGGCGGCAGATACGCAGTATTTT	CASSIGQGAADTQYF
-	-	TRBV7-9	TRBJ1-2	TGTGCCAGCAGACCCTGGACAGTAGAAGTGGGGTATGGCTACACCTTC	CASRPWTVEVGYGYTF
few	TRBD1	TRBV4-1	TRBJ1-5	TGCGCCAGCAGCCAAGATAACCTCGTTCGGACAGGGGGCACGACCCAGCATTTT	CASSQDNLVRTGGTTQHF
few	TRBD2	TRBV4-3	TRBJ2-7	TGCGCCAGCAGCCAAGGGCGGGGGGTGGAACAGTACTTC	CASSQGRGVEQYF
-	TRBD2	TRBV14	TRBJ2-1	TGTGCCAGCAGCCGGCTAGCGGGGGGGCCGTCCGATGAGCAGTTCTTC	CASSRLAGGPSDEQFF
few	-	TRBV19	TRBJ1-5	TGTGCCAGTAGTGGGGCGGCGGTCTTCCGTCTTATTTATAGCAATCAGCCCCAGCATTTT	CASSGAAVFRLIYSNQPQHF
few	TRBD1	TRBV7-9	TRBJ2-7	TGTGCCAGCAGCTTAGTCCGAGGGGGCCACGAGCAGTACTTC	CASSLVRGGHEQYF
-	TRBD1	TRBV28	TRBJ1-2	TGTGCCAGCAGTTTAGGGACAGGGGCGACCTATGGCTACACCTTC	CASSLGTGATYGYTF
few	TRBD2	TRBV5-1	TRBJ2-5	TGCGCCAGCAGCTTGGAGGCGAGGTCTAGCGGGGTCGAGACCCAGTACTTC	CASSLEARSSGVETQYF
few	-	TRBV5-6	TRBJ1-4	TGTGCCAGCAGCCCACGGACAGCCTTTAATGAAAAACTGTTTTTT	CASSPRTAFNEKLFF
few	TRBD1	TRBV6-6	TRBJ2-3	TGTGCCAGCAGTGACAGGGGGCTAGCAGATACGCAGTATTTT	CASSDRGLADTQYF
few	-	TRBV27	TRBJ1-4	TGTGCCAGCAGGCATTTATGGACTACAGGTCCCGTGGATGAAAAACTGTTTTTT	CASRHLWTTGPVDEKLFF
few	TRBD2	TRBV2	TRBJ2-2	TGTGCCAGCAGAGGGACTAGCGGCCGGAACACCGGGGAGCTGTTTTTT	CASRGTSGRNTGELFF
few	TRBD2	TRBV11-2	TRBJ2-1	TGTGCCAGCAGCTTAGAGCGAGCGGGGAGCTCCTACAATGAGCAGTTCTTC	CASSLERAGSSYNEQFF
few	TRBD2	TRBV9	TRBJ2-3	TGTGCCAGCGGGAGGGAGAGCACAGATACGCAGTATTTT	CASGRESTDTQYF
few	TRBD1	TRBV2	TRBJ1-2	TGTGCCAGCAGTGAGCAGGGGGCGCTATATGGCTACACCTTC	CASSEQGALYGYTF
few	TRBD2	TRBV15	TRBJ2-5	TGTGCCACCAGCAGATACTCTGGGACTAGCGGGGGTCAAGAGACCCAGTACTTC	CATSRYSGTSGGQETQYF
once	-	TRBV5-4	TRBJ1-1	TGTGCCAGCAGCTTGTGGGGCGGCCTTGAAGCTTTCTTT	CASSLWGGLEAFF
-	TRBD2	TRBV9	TRBJ2-4	TGTGCCAGCAGCGCCGCTAGCGGCCCGTATGGAGAGCAGTACTTC	CASSAASGPYGEQYF
few	-	TRBV19	TRBJ1-5	TGTGCCAGTAGCCCCGGGAGGTTGGGCAATCAGCCCCAGCATTTT	CASSPGRLGNQPQHF
-	-	TRBV9	TRBJ1-2	TGTGCCAGCAGCGTAGGTTCGTCGTTCGGCAAATCGGGTGGCTACACCTTC	CASSVGSSFGKSGGYTF
-	-	TRBV15	TRBJ2-3	TGTGCCACCAGCAGAGTGGCGGGGTTGGATACGCAGTATTTT	CATSRVAGLDTQYF
-	-	TRBV18	TRBJ1-2	TGTGCCAGCTCACCCTTCCTAAAGACACAGGGTAGGGACTATGGCTACACCTTC	CASSPFLKTQGRDYGYTF
-	-	TRBV18	TRBJ2-3	TGTGCCAGCTCACCACTTAGTAATACGCAGTATTTT	CASSPLSNTQYF